These T cell receptor beta chains were read from a single sample in a study of CD8 T cells in Susac syndrome. TCRdb itself ran the immunoSEQ multiplex PCR reads through MiXCR, one entry per CDR3 protein. Here the sample spans under 550,000 distinct CDR3 sequences, around 85% being singletons. Sequenced sample: CD8+ T cells from PBMCs. The source of these receptors is a human donor with multiple sclerosis. Both conserved end residues are part of each CDR3. A D gene is named only where the DNA matches it firmly. The listing skips clone size in some rows; elsewhere it reads once, few, many or a size class.

D,size,J,V,CDR3,DNA
.,.,TRBJ2-6,TRBV19,CASSTPTASANVLTF,TGTGCCAGTAGTACCCCGACAGCCTCGGCCAACGTCCTGACTTTC
.,once,TRBJ2-6,TRBV30,CAWDTPGTPGANVLTF,TGTGCCTGGGATACCCCGGGGACCCCTGGGGCCAACGTCCTGACTTTC
TRBD2,.,TRBJ2-1,TRBV7-9,CASSAISGSLYNEQFF,TGTGCCAGCAGCGCCATCAGCGGGAGTCTCTACAATGAGCAGTTCTTC
TRBD1,.,TRBJ2-1,TRBV27,CASSSGTASFNEQFF,TGTGCCAGCAGTTCCGGGACAGCGAGCTTCAATGAGCAGTTCTTC
.,.,TRBJ1-2,TRBV19,CANALGATLYGYTF,TGTGCCAACGCGCTTGGGGCTACCCTCTATGGCTACACCTTC
.,.,TRBJ2-7,TRBV2,CASSEVGGDYEQYF,TGTGCCAGCAGTGAAGTCGGAGGCGACTACGAGCAGTACTTC
.,.,TRBJ2-7,TRBV6-1,CASSLQTASYEQYF,TGTGCCAGCAGTCTTCAGACAGCCTCCTACGAGCAGTACTTC
TRBD1,.,TRBJ2-3,TRBV6-1,CASSESGQGPDTQYF,TGTGCCAGCAGTGAAAGTGGACAGGGCCCCGATACGCAGTATTTT
.,once,TRBJ2-1,TRBV19,CASSIGFLGEQFF,TGTGCCAGTAGTATTGGTTTCTTAGGTGAGCAGTTCTTC
.,.,TRBJ1-2,TRBV6-1,CASSGKDGDSDYGYTF,TGTGCCAGCAGTGGAAAGGACGGGGATTCGGATTATGGCTACACCTTC
TRBD2,.,TRBJ2-3,TRBV18,CASSPPSREDHTDTQYF,TGTGCCAGCTCACCACCCTCGCGGGAGGACCACACAGATACGCAGTATTTT
.,.,TRBJ2-7,TRBV28,CASSLAPGRNYEQYF,TGTGCCAGCAGCCTTGCCCCAGGGAGAAACTACGAGCAGTACTTC
.,.,TRBJ2-2,TRBV6-6,CASSYSMQGGTGELFF,TGTGCCAGCAGTTACTCGATGCAGGGTGGTACCGGGGAGCTGTTTTTT
.,.,TRBJ2-7,TRBV27,CASRGVAAPFEQYF,TGTGCCAGCAGAGGGGTAGCGGCCCCCTTCGAGCAGTACTTC
TRBD1,.,TRBJ1-2,TRBV28,CASSFGQVRNYGYTF,TGTGCCAGCAGTTTTGGACAGGTCCGTAACTATGGCTACACCTTC
TRBD1,.,TRBJ2-3,TRBV27,CASSFLGQGTTDTQYF,TGTGCCAGCAGTTTTCTGGGACAGGGAACCACAGATACGCAGTATTTT
.,once,TRBJ1-3,TRBV30,CAWRDLGGSNQLLGNTIYF,TGTGCCTGGAGAGATTTGGGAGGCAGCAACCAACTTCTTGGAAACACCATATATTTT
.,.,TRBJ2-7,TRBV6-4,CASGATYEQYF,TGTGCCAGCGGGGCAACCTACGAGCAGTACTTC
TRBD1,once,TRBJ2-3,TRBV9,CASSFEEDRGTDTQYF,TGTGCCAGCAGCTTTGAAGAGGACAGGGGGACAGATACGCAGTATTTT
TRBD2,.,TRBJ2-2,TRBV14,CASSPEGLAGALDTGELFF,TGTGCCAGCAGCCCCGAAGGACTAGCGGGAGCCTTGGACACCGGGGAGCTGTTTTTT
TRBD1,.,TRBJ2-7,TRBV20-1,CSARDTRDSAYEQYF,TGCAGTGCTAGAGACACCCGGGACAGCGCCTACGAGCAGTACTTC
.,.,TRBJ1-1,TRBV30,CAWQAGWLDTEAFF,TGTGCCTGGCAGGCAGGGTGGTTGGACACTGAAGCTTTCTTT
.,once,TRBJ1-1,TRBV29-1,CSVQGPGTEAFF,TGCAGCGTCCAGGGGCCCGGTACTGAAGCTTTCTTT
.,.,TRBJ2-7,TRBV2,CASSEATWDTSYEQYF,TGTGCCAGCAGTGAAGCTACCTGGGACACGTCCTACGAGCAGTACTTC
TRBD1,.,TRBJ2-7,TRBV10-3,CAISTGQGTSYEQYF,TGTGCCATCAGTACAGGACAGGGGACCTCCTACGAGCAGTACTTC
.,.,TRBJ2-3,TRBV7-2,CASSPGSQGTDTQYF,TGTGCCAGCAGTCCCGGGTCCCAGGGGACAGATACGCAGTATTTT
TRBD1,.,TRBJ1-5,TRBV5-1,CASSPGTDLNQPQHF,TGCGCCAGCAGCCCTGGGACAGACCTCAATCAGCCCCAGCATTTT
.,.,TRBJ1-2,TRBV7-9,CASSRVRADHHYGYTF,TGTGCCAGCAGCCGCGTCCGGGCAGATCACCACTATGGCTACACCTTC
.,.,TRBJ2-7,TRBV30,CAWSVVQRGLYEQYF,TGTGCCTGGAGTGTCGTACAACGGGGACTGTACGAGCAGTACTTC
TRBD1,.,TRBJ2-7,TRBV2,CASTRWGQGLQTTVYEQYF,TGTGCCAGCACCCGGTGGGGACAGGGTCTCCAAACGACCGTATACGAGCAGTACTTC
.,.,TRBJ2-2,TRBV29-1,CSVEDGRHGSPGELFF,TGCAGCGTTGAAGATGGGCGCCATGGAAGTCCCGGGGAGCTGTTTTTT
.,.,TRBJ2-7,TRBV29-1,CSVELEGAPTYEQYF,TGCAGCGTTGAATTGGAGGGGGCCCCAACCTACGAGCAGTACTTC
.,.,TRBJ2-5,TRBV29-1,CSVREAGRETQYF,TGCAGCGTAAGGGAGGCGGGCAGGGAGACCCAGTACTTC
.,once,TRBJ1-3,TRBV27,CASSSGDHTIYF,TGTGCCAGCAGTTCCGGGGATCACACCATATATTTT
.,.,TRBJ2-5,TRBV5-1,CASSPRRAEETQYF,TGCGCCAGCAGTCCGCGGAGGGCCGAAGAGACCCAGTACTTC
.,.,TRBJ2-1,TRBV7-9,CASSLVLAINNEQFF,TGTGCCAGCAGCTTAGTACTAGCTATCAACAATGAGCAGTTCTTC